These 3 T cell receptor beta chains originate from one sample sequenced in a study of persistence of HIV-infected CD4 T cells. This nonspecific control used anti-CD3/anti-CD28 bead stimulation of CD4+ T cells. Sorting selected CD4+ T cells upregulating both CD40 ligand and CD69. Sequencing used immunoSEQ version 4 in survey mode. Only in-frame clones appear in the TCRdb table, and some are missing; sequencing was by immunoSEQ multiplex PCR. Among about 46,000 clones listed, around 90% were seen once. These receptors' antigens are unknown. The sample in question was CD4+ T cells sorted from PBMCs after roughly 17-hour stimulation, obtained from a patient who received antiretroviral therapy. The receptor source for this set is an adult woman with HIV who was CMV-seropositive.

This chain connects TRBV5-5 to TRBJ1-1; a weak D match, TRBD1 (5 bases). CDR3 length equals 12 residues. Germline V lookup: CDR1 SGHKS, CDR2 YYEKEE (reference sequence). The V gene lost 3 bases and the J gene lost 8 bases, with 11 bases spanning the gap. The CDR3 region has the DNA TGTGCCAGCAGCTGGCTGCAGGGAGAAGCTTTCTTT. It codes for CASSWLQGEAFF.

The DNA of the CDR3 is TGTGCCAGTAGCCCCCCGCGGACTGTGAAGGGAAACATTCAGTACTTC. Translating it yields CASSPPRTVKGNIQYF. The rearrangement links TRBV19 to TRBJ2-4, with D possibly being TRBD2 (5 bases). The V gene lost 6 bases and the J gene lost 6 bases, with 21 bases spanning the gap. There are 16 residues in the CDR3. The V gene's germline CDR1 is LNHDA and CDR2 SQIVND (reference sequence). Variable domain in full (rest from reference TRBV19 and TRBJ2-4): DGGITQSPKYLFRKEGQNVTLSCEQNLNHDAMYWYRQDPGQGLRLIYYSQIVNDFQKGDIAEGYSVSREKKESFPLTVTSAQKNPTAFYLCASSPPRTVKGNIQYFGAGTRLSVL.

CDR3 sequence reads: CASSPILREGELFF. Written as DNA, the CDR3 is TGCGCCAGCAGCCCCATACTTCGGGAGGGCGAACTGTTTTTT. V and J are TRBV4-1 and TRBJ1-4; D gene unclear. This CDR3 is 14 amino acids long. Germline V CDR1 and CDR2: MGHRA, YSYEKL. V was clipped by 4 bases and J by 12 bases, with 18 bases between them.